The source of this TCR beta chain is a study of blood T cell repertoires in COVID-19. Whole-study context: COVID-19 samples from acute and convalescent phases originated in the United States, Italy and Spain.

Germline CDR1 KGHSH, CDR2 LQKENI. After removal of 2 bases from V and 7 bases from J, the junction contained 5 bases not matched to a gene. The CDR3 is 13 residues long. In the source study's methods: Amplification from reference gene primers served as the basis for estimated nucleated cell counts. The method was immunoSEQ multiplex PCR; TCRdb's version includes in-frame clones alone and lacks a portion of them. From that table come the V and J calls and clone size; the DNA was used to work out D and trimming. The profile covers some 100,000 clones, with about 88% appearing a single time and 4.8% taken by the ten largest.

The TCR was taken from a woman of 80 years or more with active COVID-19. The genes are TRBV18 and TRBJ2-7, with 7 bases lining up with TRBD1. The sample taken for sequencing was peripheral blood. CDR3 coding DNA: TGTGCCAGCTCACCAGCGAGGGGGCAAGAGCAGTACTTC. It codes for CASSPARGQEQYF.